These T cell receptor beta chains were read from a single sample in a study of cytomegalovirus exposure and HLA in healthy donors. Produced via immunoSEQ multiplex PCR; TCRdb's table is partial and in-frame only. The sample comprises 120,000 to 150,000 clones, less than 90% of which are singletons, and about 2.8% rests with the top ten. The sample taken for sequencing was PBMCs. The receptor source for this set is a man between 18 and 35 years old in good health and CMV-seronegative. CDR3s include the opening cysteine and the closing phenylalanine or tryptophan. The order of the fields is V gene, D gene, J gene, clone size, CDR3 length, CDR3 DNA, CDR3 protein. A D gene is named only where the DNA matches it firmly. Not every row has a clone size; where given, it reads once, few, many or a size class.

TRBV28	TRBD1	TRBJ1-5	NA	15	TGTGCCAGCAGTGATGGACAGGGAGTGTATCAGCCCCAGCATTTT	CASSDGQGVYQPQHF
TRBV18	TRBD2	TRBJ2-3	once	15	TGTGCCAGCTCACCCTTAGCGGGAGTGACAGATACGCAGTATTTT	CASSPLAGVTDTQYF
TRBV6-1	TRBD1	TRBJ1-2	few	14	TGTGCCAGCAGTGAGGGGACAGCTAACTATGGCTACACCTTC	CASSEGTANYGYTF
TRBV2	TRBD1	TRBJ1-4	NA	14	TGTGCCAGCAATAACCGGGACAGGGATGAAAAACTGTTTTTT	CASNNRDRDEKLFF
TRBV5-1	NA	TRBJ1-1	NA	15	TGCGCCAGCAGCTTCAATCCCACCCCGGGCACTGAAGCTTTCTTT	CASSFNPTPGTEAFF
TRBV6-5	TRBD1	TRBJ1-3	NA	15	TGTGCCAGCAGGCCCAAGACAGGGGTCGGAAACACCATATATTTT	CASRPKTGVGNTIYF
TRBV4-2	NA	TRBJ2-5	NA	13	TGTGCCAGCAGCCAAGAAAAGCTAGCGACCCAGTACTTC	CASSQEKLATQYF
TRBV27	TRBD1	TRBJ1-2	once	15	TGTGCCAGCAGTTTAAGGGCAGGGGGCGGCTATGGCTACACCTTC	CASSLRAGGGYGYTF
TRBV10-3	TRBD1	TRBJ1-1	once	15	TGTGCCATCAGCCCGACAGGGGAGAATAACACTGAAGCTTTCTTT	CAISPTGENNTEAFF
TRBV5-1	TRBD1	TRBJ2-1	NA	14	TGCGCCAGCAGCTTTGGGACAGGGGCGAATGAGCAGTTCTTC	CASSFGTGANEQFF
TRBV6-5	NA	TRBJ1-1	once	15	TGTGCCAGCTTTCAGGGGCTTGGGGTTTGGGCTGAAGCTTTCTTT	CASFQGLGVWAEAFF
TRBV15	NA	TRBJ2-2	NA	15	TGTGCCACCAGCAGAGAGCGGGGTTACACCGGGGAGCTGTTTTTT	CATSRERGYTGELFF
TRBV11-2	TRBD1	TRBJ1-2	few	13	TGTGCCAGCAGCACGGGACAGGGCTATGGCTACACCTTC	CASSTGQGYGYTF
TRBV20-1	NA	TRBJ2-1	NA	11	TGCGGACTGACTCTGCTCGATGAGCAGTTCTTC	CGLTLLDEQFF
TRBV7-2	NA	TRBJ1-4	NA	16	TGTGCCAGCAGCTTAAATTCTCCCGCAACTAATGAAAAACTGTTTTTT	CASSLNSPATNEKLFF
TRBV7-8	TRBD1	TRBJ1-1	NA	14	TGTGCCAGCAGCATATGGGACAGGTACACTGAAGCTTTCTTT	CASSIWDRYTEAFF
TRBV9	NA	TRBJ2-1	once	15	TGTGCCAGCAGCGTTCTTAGCGGAACCTACAATGAGCAGTTCTTC	CASSVLSGTYNEQFF
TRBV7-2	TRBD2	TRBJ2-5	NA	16	TGTGCCAGCAGCCCCCCGGGACTAGCGGGGGGGGAGACCCAGTACTTC	CASSPPGLAGGETQYF
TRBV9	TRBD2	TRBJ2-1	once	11	TGTGCCAGCAGTTATAGCGGGGAGCAGTTCTTC	CASSYSGEQFF
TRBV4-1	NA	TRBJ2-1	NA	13	TGCGCCAGCAGCCTCAGGGGCGACAATGAGCAGTTCTTC	CASSLRGDNEQFF
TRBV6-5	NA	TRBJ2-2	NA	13	TGTGCCAGCACAGGTCCGAACACCGGGGAGCTGTTTTTT	CASTGPNTGELFF
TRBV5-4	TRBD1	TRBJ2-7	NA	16	TGTGCCAGCAGCTTACGCGCCGGGACAGACCTCTACGAGCAGTACTTC	CASSLRAGTDLYEQYF
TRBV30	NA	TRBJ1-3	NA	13	TGTGCCTGGGCCGGACTCTCTGGAAACACCATATATTTT	CAWAGLSGNTIYF
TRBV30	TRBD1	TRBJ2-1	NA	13	TGTGCCTGGAGGGGCCTAGACAGGGATGAGCAGTTCTTC	CAWRGLDRDEQFF
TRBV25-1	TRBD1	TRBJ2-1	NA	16	TGTGCCAGCAGTGACCCGACAGGGAACTTCAACAATGAGCAGTTCTTC	CASSDPTGNFNNEQFF
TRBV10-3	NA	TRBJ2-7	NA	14	TGTGCCATCAGTGAGTCTCAGGGTTCCTACGAGCAGTACTTC	CAISESQGSYEQYF
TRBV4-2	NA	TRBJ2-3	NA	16	TGTGCCAGCAGCTTAAGGGGGAAAGAGATCACAGATACGCAGTATTTT	CASSLRGKEITDTQYF
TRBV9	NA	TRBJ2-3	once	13	TGTGCCAGCAGCCGACTGGGTCTGGATACGCAGTATTTT	CASSRLGLDTQYF
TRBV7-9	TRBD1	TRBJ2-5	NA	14	TGTGCCAGCAGCCTCCTCCAGGGGGATCAGACCCAGTACTTC	CASSLLQGDQTQYF
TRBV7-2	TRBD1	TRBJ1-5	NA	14	TGTGCCAGCAGCTTACGACAGGGTAATCAGCCCCAGCATTTT	CASSLRQGNQPQHF
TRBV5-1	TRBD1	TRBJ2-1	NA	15	TGCGCCAGCAGCTTGGCCGGGACAGGGGACAATGAGCAGTTCTTC	CASSLAGTGDNEQFF
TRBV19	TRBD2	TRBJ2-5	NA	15	TGTGCCAGTAGTATGACTAGCGGGAACGGGGAGACCCAGTACTTC	CASSMTSGNGETQYF
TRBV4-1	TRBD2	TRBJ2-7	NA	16	TGCGCCAGCAGCCCAGCTTTCGGGGGGGCCTCCTACGAGCAGTACTTC	CASSPAFGGASYEQYF